The clone carrying this TCR beta chain was recorded only once. This entry comes from a study of blood T cell repertoires in COVID-19. Study-wide context: Spain, Italy and the United States supplied samples that represented acute and convalescent COVID-19. PBMCs, B-cell-depleted T cells, or T cells were the source of the cDNA or gDNA that made up the material.

Original processing notes: Quantification of nucleated cells was approximated via reference gene primer amplification. This table comes from immunoSEQ multiplex PCR, and its TCRdb copy is limited to in-frame clones, with some not included. V, J and clone size were drawn from that table, and D and trimming were deduced from the DNA. The table shows around 220,000 clones, with roughly nine tenths occurring only once. The germline V gene encodes CDR1 KGHSH and CDR2 LQKENI. This CDR3 region has 15 residues. Unmatched junction bases numbered 11, after V lost 4 bases and J lost 8 bases. This sequence joins TRBV18 and TRBJ1-3; 7 positions match TRBD1. The sequence derives from a woman aged 45-60 years with acute or convalescent COVID-19. What was sequenced was peripheral blood. CDR3 coding DNA: TGTGCCAGCTCACTTGACAGGGATATCGGGGACACCATATATTTT. It yields the protein CASSLDRDIGDTIYF.